This T cell receptor beta chain was found in a study of cytomegalovirus exposure and HLA in healthy donors. Donors counted as nominally healthy when sampled, yet unrecorded immune exposures were likely. Per the germline V gene, CDR1 is MDHEN and CDR2 is SYDVKM. The CDR3 has 9 amino acids. The V end lost 11 bases, the J end lost 4 bases, and 5 bases lay between the germline ends. Study conclusions and caveats: Listed as cytomegalovirus-associated were over 150 TCR beta chains. Usually a TCR sequence was rare, but some public TCRs were found in many donors.

It was with 60 Vbeta and 13 Jbeta primers that the PCR ran. In the original processing: It was a later analysis that counted tens of millions of unique TCR beta chains, of which some 9.9 million were shared. This table comes from immunoSEQ multiplex PCR, and its TCRdb copy is limited to in-frame clones, with some not included. Clone size and V and J calls were adopted from that table, with D and trimming inferred from the DNA. The sample includes roughly 45,000 clones. Comments on this clone: The antigen is undetermined.

The sequenced sample consisted of PBMCs. This clonotype was sampled from a woman in her twenties or thirties in good health and CMV-seronegative. This chain connects TRBV28 to TRBJ2-5; D is possibly TRBD1 (5 bases). CDR3 sequence (DNA): TGTGCCGGGGCAGAGACCCAGTACTTC. Translation gives CAGAETQYF.